The clone carrying this T cell receptor beta chain came up once. Its antigen is still unknown. Researchers ran the PCR with 60 Vbeta and 13 Jbeta primers. Repertoires were generated with immunoSEQ multiplex PCR, while TCRdb's copy carries only in-frame clones and drops some. The sample consists of 200,000 to 250,000 clones, roughly 88% of them appearing once. The sample is drawn from a study of cytomegalovirus exposure and HLA in healthy donors. General study points: Association with HLA alleles at 0.05 false discovery rate was found for around 17,000 TCR beta sequences in a later analysis. Later analysis reportedly placed an Asian-associated ancestry cluster below the approximately 680-donor mean in N-insertions. When analyzed later, the rates of TCR association showed variation by HLA locus, with DRB1 the most and HLA-C the fewest.

The germline CDR1 and CDR2 sequences are MGHRA and YSYEKL. The CDR3 consists of 20 residues. Trimming removed 4 bases from V and 1 base from J; junction bases left unmatched: 19. The sequence derives from a boy between 2 and 10 years old in good health and CMV-seronegative. The sequencing input was PBMCs. The chain joins TRBV4-1 to TRBJ2-1, with TRBD1 matching 7 bases. CDR3 in amino acids: CASSRNRGSNVKVSYNEQFF. CDR3 in DNA: TGCGCCAGCAGCCGAAACAGGGGCTCTAATGTAAAGGTTTCCTACAATGAGCAGTTCTTC.